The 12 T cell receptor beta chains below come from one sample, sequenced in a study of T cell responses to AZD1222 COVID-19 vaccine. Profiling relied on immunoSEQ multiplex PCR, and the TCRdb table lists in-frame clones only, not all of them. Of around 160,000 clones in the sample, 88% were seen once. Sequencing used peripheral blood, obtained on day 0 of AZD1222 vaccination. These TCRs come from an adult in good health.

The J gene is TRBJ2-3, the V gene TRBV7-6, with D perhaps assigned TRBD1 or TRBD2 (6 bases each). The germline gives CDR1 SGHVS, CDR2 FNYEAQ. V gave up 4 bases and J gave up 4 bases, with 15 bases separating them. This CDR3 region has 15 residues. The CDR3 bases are TGTGCCAGCAGCTCTAACCGGGGGCACGCAGATACGCAGTATTTT. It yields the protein CASSSNRGHADTQYF.

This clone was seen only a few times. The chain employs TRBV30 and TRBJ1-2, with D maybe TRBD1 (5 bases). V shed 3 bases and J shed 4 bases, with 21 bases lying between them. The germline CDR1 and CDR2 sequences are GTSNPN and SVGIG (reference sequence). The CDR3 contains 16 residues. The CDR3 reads CAWRRKGRQEFYGYTF. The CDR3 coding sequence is TGTGCCTGGAGAAGAAAGGGACGGCAGGAGTTCTATGGCTACACCTTC.

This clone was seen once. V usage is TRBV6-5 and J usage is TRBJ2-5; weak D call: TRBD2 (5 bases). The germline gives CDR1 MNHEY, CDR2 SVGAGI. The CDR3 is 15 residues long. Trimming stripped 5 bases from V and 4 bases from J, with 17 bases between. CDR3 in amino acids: CASSRIEGGGETQYF. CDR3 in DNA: TGTGCCAGCAGTCGAATAGAGGGCGGAGGAGAGACCCAGTACTTC.

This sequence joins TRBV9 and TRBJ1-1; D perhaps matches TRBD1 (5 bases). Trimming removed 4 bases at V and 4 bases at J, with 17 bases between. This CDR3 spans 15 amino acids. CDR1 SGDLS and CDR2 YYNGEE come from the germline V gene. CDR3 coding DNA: TGTGCCAGCAGCAGGCAGTCAGGGTCTAGCACTGAAGCTTTCTTT. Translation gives CASSRQSGSSTEAFF.

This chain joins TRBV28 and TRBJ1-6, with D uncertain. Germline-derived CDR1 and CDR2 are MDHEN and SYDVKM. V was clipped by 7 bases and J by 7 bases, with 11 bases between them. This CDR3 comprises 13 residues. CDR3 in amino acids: CASTRTENSPLHF. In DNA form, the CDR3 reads TGTGCCAGCACCCGGACCGAGAATTCACCCCTCCACTTT.

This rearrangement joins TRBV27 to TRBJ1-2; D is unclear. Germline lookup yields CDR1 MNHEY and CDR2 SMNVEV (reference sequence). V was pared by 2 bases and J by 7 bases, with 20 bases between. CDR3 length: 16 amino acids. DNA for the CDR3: TGTGCCAGCAGTTTAGGCGTACCCGGTTCGGCAGCTGGCTACACCTTC. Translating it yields CASSLGVPGSAAGYTF.

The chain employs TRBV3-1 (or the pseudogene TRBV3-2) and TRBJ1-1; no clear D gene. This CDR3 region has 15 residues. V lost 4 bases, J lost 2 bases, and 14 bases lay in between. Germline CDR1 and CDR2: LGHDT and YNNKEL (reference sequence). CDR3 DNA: TGTGCCAGCAGCCGAGGCTACCAGGATAACACTGAAGCTTTCTTT. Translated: CASSRGYQDNTEAFF.

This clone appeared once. Here the CDR3 reads CASSQNSGVQETQYF. Written as DNA, the CDR3 is TGTGCCAGCAGCCAAAATAGCGGGGTACAAGAGACCCAGTACTTC. The chain uses TRBV3-1 (or the pseudogene TRBV3-2) and TRBJ2-5; 8 bases are a match to TRBD2. Germline values: CDR1 LGHDT, CDR2 YNNKEL (reference sequence). The CDR3 consists of 15 residues. Trimming took 2 bases from V and 2 from J; bases not matched to a gene: 4.

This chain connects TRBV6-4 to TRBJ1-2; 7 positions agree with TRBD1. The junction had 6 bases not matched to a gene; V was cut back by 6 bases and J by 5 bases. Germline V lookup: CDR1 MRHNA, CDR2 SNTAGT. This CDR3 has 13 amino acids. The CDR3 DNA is TGTGCCAGCAGCGCCGCAGGGGGTTATGGCTACACCTTC. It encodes CASSAAGGYGYTF.

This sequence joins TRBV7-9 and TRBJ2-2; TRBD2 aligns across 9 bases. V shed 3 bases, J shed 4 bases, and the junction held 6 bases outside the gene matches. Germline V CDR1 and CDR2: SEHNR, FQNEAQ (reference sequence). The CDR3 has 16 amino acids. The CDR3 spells CASSLRGGAVTGELFF. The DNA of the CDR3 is TGTGCCAGCAGCTTGCGGGGGGGCGCGGTCACCGGGGAGCTGTTTTTT.

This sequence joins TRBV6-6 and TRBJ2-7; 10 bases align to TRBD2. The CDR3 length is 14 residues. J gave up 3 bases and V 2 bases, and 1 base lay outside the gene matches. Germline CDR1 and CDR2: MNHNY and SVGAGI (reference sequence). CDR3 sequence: CASSYGTSDYEQYF. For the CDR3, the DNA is TGTGCCAGCAGTTACGGGACTAGCGACTACGAGCAGTACTTC.

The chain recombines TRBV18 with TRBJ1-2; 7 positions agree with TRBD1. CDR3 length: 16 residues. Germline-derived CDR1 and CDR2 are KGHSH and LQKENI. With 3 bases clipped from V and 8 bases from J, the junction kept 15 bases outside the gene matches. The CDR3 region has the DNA TGTGCCAGCTCACCCTTTAATAAGTTCGACAGGGTGGGCTACACCTTC. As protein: CASSPFNKFDRVGYTF.